This entry concerns a single TCR beta chain. Its specific antigen is unknown. Base qualities are missing; no much larger clone stands one base away. The intended sense of this specimen's treatment or condition label: around 19 received Ad26.COV2.S at low or high dose, single or two shots; several received placebo; per-sample allocation not given. For vaccine and placebo recipients, the sequenced repertoires came from samples collected on day 63 after the first injection. In Cohort 1b, around 25 adults aged 18-55 years were enrolled at a single site in Boston, USA, between 29 July and 7 August 2020. Ad26.COV2.S was a replication-incompetent adenovirus type 26 vector that expressed a prefusion-stabilized SARS-CoV-2 spike protein derived from the original Wuhan strain. The immunoSEQ Assay was the method used to sequence TCRbeta CDR3 regions. After extraction, genomic DNA underwent amplification by bias-controlled multiplex PCR, followed by high-throughput sequencing. The published analysis was carried out like this. To quantify the absolute abundance of every unique TCRbeta CDR3 region, sequences were collapsed and filtered. T cell fraction was estimated by normalization of TCRbeta template counts to usable DNA, with usable DNA being measured through amplification of reference genes present in all nucleated cells. Repertoire TCRs were annotated as SARS-CoV-2-specific by exact matching of V gene, CDR3 amino acid sequence and J gene to a known reactive TCR set. MIRA supplied the reference SARS-CoV-2 TCR set, which was filtered for enrichment in COVID-19-positive ImmuneCODE repertoires so that public or cross-reactive TCRs were removed. Drawing on the MIRA antigens, annotated TCRs were analysed further at the level of specific ORF or position within ORF. Depth was the summed frequency of annotated unique rearrangements, while breadth was defined as annotated unique rearrangements over total unique productive rearrangements. Two-sided Wilcoxon rank-sum tests were used to compare TCR breadth between groups. TCRdb holds this immuneACCESS table with in-frame rearrangements only. Some clones are missing; in checked studies, unresolved V genes explain under half, and the rest has no known cause. The DNA gave D and trimming, while V, J and clone size come from that table. The sample table holds fewer than 300,000 clones, of which more than 75% were seen once. Approximately 3.3% of the sample is in the top ten clones.

These data come from a study of Ad26.COV2.S vaccination and SARS-CoV-2 variants (dated by TCRdb to 2020 to 2022). The study in broad terms: Donors in the vaccine arm were drawn from COV1001, a multicentre, randomized, double-blind, placebo-controlled phase I-IIa trial testing Ad26.COV2.S in healthy adults. Investigators did not know the trial group allocation while performing experiments and assessing outcomes. Trial participants were randomized into five groups of five, in which low-dose or high-dose Ad26.COV2.S was given once or twice, or placebo was given on both occasions. A total of some 30 samples were included in the TCR-sequenced set, comprising roughly 19 Ad26.COV2.S vaccine recipients, 5 placebo recipients and 8 SARS-CoV-2 convalescent individuals. Ad26.COV2.S was administered intramuscularly at a dose of 5x10^10 or 1x10^11 viral particles, either as one shot or as two shots given 56 days apart. TCRbeta repertoire sequencing was used to assess the specificity and breadth of SARS-CoV-2-reactive T cell receptors after Ad26.COV2.S vaccination.

Study-wide conclusions, independent of this receptor: Vaccine and placebo recipients had similar non-spike TCR breadth, a finding consistent with the vaccine containing only spike. Higher spike-specific TCR breadth was observed in Ad26.COV2.S recipients than in placebo recipients (P = 0.0014). After vaccination, substantial breadth of spike-specific CD8+ and CD4+ T cell responses was reported. The study was not powered for comparison of responses between vaccine doses or regimens. The authors noted that the TCR breadth and depth analyses may have underestimated total T cell responses.

The CDR3 covers 14 residues, taking in both the cysteine and the phenylalanine. The entry retains the CDR3 DNA only, 42 bases that are in frame from base 1. V and J lose 0 bases and 2 bases, and a span of 9 bases separates them. The CDR1 and CDR2 encoded by the germline V gene (reference sequence) are SGHKS and YYEKEE. The chain joins TRBV5-5 to TRBJ2-7; the D gene identity is not certain. Sequenced material: peripheral blood, taken in a trial of Ad26.COV2.S vaccine versus placebo. The source of this sequence is a person aged 18-65 years who received the Ad26.COV2.S COVID-19 vaccine or a placebo. The DNA reads as follows: TGTGCCAGCAGCTTGGGACATTTGACCTACGAGCAGTACTTC. Its product reads: CASSLGHLTYEQYF.